Each of the 3 T cell receptor beta chains below was sequenced from the same sample in a study. One entry per CDR3 protein, called by TCRdb with MiXCR from the 5' RACE reads. The profile shows 25,000 to 40,000 distinct CDR3 sequences, roughly 24% of them singletons. Sequencing was performed on memory CD4+ T cells sorted from blood. Subset meaning: memory CD4+ T cells, CD4+CD45RO+CD25-. The receptors here all came from a female donor with breast cancer.

This clonotype was found many times. The rearrangement uses TRBV6-2 or TRBV6-3 and TRBJ1-1; tentatively, D is TRBD1 (5 bases). CDR3 length: 16 residues. Trimming stripped 6 bases from V and 3 bases from J, with 20 bases between. Germline loops: CDR1 MNHEY, CDR2 SVGEGT. The DNA of the CDR3 is TGTGCCAGCAGAGACGATAGGGGCGGAGTGGACACTGAAGCTTTCTTT. Its translation: CASRDDRGGVDTEAFF.

On this clonotype itself: The germline gene is not matched at one end of the junction; a read error may be the cause. The J gene is TRBJ2-2, the V gene TRBV4-1; D call uncertain. Germline CDR1 is MGHRA and CDR2 is YSYEKL. The CDR3 covers 13 residues. The CDR3 spells CASNQENTGELFF. Here the CDR3 DNA reads TGCGCCAGCAACCAAGAGAACACCGGGGAGCTGTTTTTT.

This chain uses TRBV5-6 with TRBJ2-7; D unclear. The CDR3 runs to 17 residues. The V end lost 3 bases, the J end lost 0 bases, and 19 bases lay between the germline ends. The V gene's germline CDR1 is SGHDT and CDR2 YYEEEE. The CDR3 nucleotides read TGTGCCAGCAGCTCGATCCGGTCAAGACGATCCTCCTACGAGCAGTACTTC. Translated, it gives CASSSIRSRRSSYEQYF.